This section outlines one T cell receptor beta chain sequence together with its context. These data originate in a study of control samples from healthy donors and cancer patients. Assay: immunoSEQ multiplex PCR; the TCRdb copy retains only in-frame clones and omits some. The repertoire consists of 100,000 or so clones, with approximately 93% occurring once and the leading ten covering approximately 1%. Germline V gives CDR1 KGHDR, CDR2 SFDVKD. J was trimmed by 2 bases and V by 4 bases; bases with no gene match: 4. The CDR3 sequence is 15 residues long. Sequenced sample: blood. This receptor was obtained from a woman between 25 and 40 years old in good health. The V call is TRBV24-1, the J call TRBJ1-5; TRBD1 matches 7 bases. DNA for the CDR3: TGTGCCACCAGTGACTCCGGACAGGGCAATCAGCCCCAGCATTTT. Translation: CATSDSGQGNQPQHF.